A selection of T cell receptor beta chains follows, all from one sample in a study of spatial heterogeneity in lung cancer. TCRdb redid the calling of the 5' RACE reads with MiXCR, one entry per CDR3 protein. The sample carries approximately 100,000 distinct CDR3 sequences, roughly a fifth recorded once. Sequences were derived from PBMCs, sampled at follow-up. The receptors derive from a male donor with early-stage non-small cell lung cancer. The CDR3 runs from the conserved cysteine through the conserved F or W. The D gene is left open where the match is weak. Clone size, where shown, is once, few, many, or a class for clones that have expanded.

J	size	V	length	D	CDR3	DNA
TRBJ2-3	few	TRBV10-3	15	.	CAISRGDGSNNTQYF	TGTGCCATCAGTCGGGGAGACGGTTCCAATAATACGCAGTATTTT
TRBJ2-3	.	TRBV6-1	15	.	CASSEVSRGRDTQYF	TGTGCCAGCAGTGAAGTATCTCGGGGCAGAGATACGCAGTATTTT
TRBJ1-2	few	TRBV6-2/TRBV6-3	13	.	CASAEDGGYGYTF	TGTGCCAGCGCCGAAGACGGGGGCTATGGCTACACCTTC
TRBJ2-2	few	TRBV18	16	TRBD1	CASSRLGQGNTGELFF	TGTGCCAGCTCGCGGCTGGGACAGGGGAACACCGGGGAGCTGTTTTTT
TRBJ2-5	.	TRBV28	15	.	CASGGGGRPPETQYF	TGTGCCAGCGGGGGTGGGGGCAGACCGCCAGAGACCCAGTACTTC
TRBJ2-5	.	TRBV12-3/TRBV12-4	17	.	CASSYILMDRYQETQYF	TGTGCCAGCAGTTATATCCTGATGGACAGATACCAAGAGACCCAGTACTTC
TRBJ2-7	few	TRBV24-1	13	.	CATSEGLRTEQYF	TGTGCCACCAGTGAGGGATTGAGGACAGAGCAGTACTTC
TRBJ2-1	many	TRBV11-3	15	.	CASSPNPGSYNEQFF	TGTGCCAGCAGCCCTAATCCGGGATCCTACAATGAGCAGTTCTTC
TRBJ2-7	.	TRBV18	16	TRBD2	CASSSPLAGGSYEQYF	TGTGCCAGCTCATCCCCCTTAGCGGGAGGTTCCTACGAGCAGTACTTC
TRBJ2-3	many	TRBV7-9	14	.	CASSLRTNTDTQYF	TGTGCCAGCAGCTTAAGGACTAACACAGATACGCAGTATTTT
TRBJ1-1	.	TRBV5-1	14	.	CASSPGLPRTEAFF	TGCGCCAGCAGCCCCGGGCTCCCTCGGACTGAAGCTTTCTTT
TRBJ1-1	medium-sized	TRBV20-1	11	.	CSASDYTEAFF	TGCAGTGCTAGCGATTACACTGAAGCTTTCTTT
TRBJ1-2	few	TRBV6-5	16	TRBD1	CASSSPPGQGATSYTF	TGTGCCAGCAGTTCCCCCCCGGGACAGGGGGCGACTAGCTACACCTTC
TRBJ2-1	few	TRBV29-1	13	.	CSVRTSSYNEQFF	TGCAGCGTCAGGACAAGCTCCTACAATGAGCAGTTCTTC
TRBJ1-2	.	TRBV2	13	.	CASSEGQLHGYTF	TGTGCCAGCAGTGAAGGACAGCTCCATGGCTACACCTTC
TRBJ2-7	many	TRBV24-1	13	TRBD1	CATSGDSSYEQYF	TGTGCCACCAGTGGGGACAGTTCTTACGAGCAGTACTTC
TRBJ2-5	.	TRBV11-2	17	TRBD2	CASTPKLLAGGQETQYF	TGTGCCAGCACCCCAAAGTTACTAGCGGGGGGTCAAGAGACCCAGTACTTC
TRBJ2-5	.	TRBV20-1	14	.	CTQRAEGGWKTQYF	TGCACCCAACGGGCGGAGGGGGGGTGGAAGACCCAGTACTTC
TRBJ2-7	few	TRBV15	13	.	CATSRDLTYEQYF	TGTGCCACCAGCAGGGACCTCACCTACGAGCAGTACTTC
TRBJ2-1	few	TRBV12-3/TRBV12-4	13	.	CASSSDSYNEQFF	TGTGCCAGCAGTTCGGACTCCTACAATGAGCAGTTCTTC
TRBJ2-1	few	TRBV5-6	11	.	CASSLLGPQFF	TGTGCCAGCAGCTTGCTTGGCCCGCAGTTCTTC
TRBJ2-5	few	TRBV24-1	15	.	CATSDLGRGVETQYF	TGTGCCACCAGTGATTTAGGTCGGGGAGTGGAGACCCAGTACTTC
TRBJ2-1	few	TRBV7-9	14	.	CASSPNNPHHEQFF	TGTGCCAGCAGCCCCAATAACCCGCACCATGAGCAGTTCTTC
TRBJ1-2	few	TRBV6-6	18	TRBD1	CASSYTRGGQGLVTGYTF	TGTGCCAGCAGTTACACCCGCGGGGGACAGGGGTTGGTCACTGGCTACACCTTC
TRBJ1-1	many	TRBV6-2/TRBV6-3	14	.	CASSYDRGNTEAFF	TGTGCCAGCAGTTACGATAGGGGTAACACTGAAGCTTTCTTT
TRBJ2-1	few	TRBV3-1	16	TRBD1	CASSQVGQGAYNEQFF	TGTGCCAGCAGCCAAGTAGGACAGGGGGCTTACAATGAGCAGTTCTTC
TRBJ2-3	once	TRBV7-3	15	TRBD2	CASSASGWGTDTQYF	TGTGCCAGCAGCGCTAGCGGGTGGGGCACAGATACGCAGTATTTT
TRBJ1-2	many	TRBV20-1	13	.	CSAPAGTTYGYTF	TGCAGTGCCCCGGCGGGGACAACCTATGGCTACACCTTC
TRBJ1-2	few	TRBV7-9	14	.	CASSRGVLGYGYTF	TGTGCCAGCAGCCGGGGAGTTCTGGGCTATGGCTACACCTTC
TRBJ2-5	.	TRBV9	13	.	CASSGQTRETQYF	TGTGCCAGCAGCGGACAGACTAGGGAGACCCAGTACTTC
TRBJ2-2	.	TRBV6-5	15	TRBD2	CASRTGLAYTGELFF	TGTGCCAGCAGAACGGGACTAGCGTACACCGGGGAGCTGTTTTTT
TRBJ2-1	many	TRBV2	15	TRBD1	CASSYRDSPYNEQFF	TGTGCCAGCAGTTACCGGGACAGTCCCTACAATGAGCAGTTCTTC
TRBJ2-1	many	TRBV7-6	13	.	CASRPTIGDEQFF	TGTGCCAGCAGACCCACCATAGGCGATGAGCAGTTCTTC
TRBJ2-5	few	TRBV6-5	14	TRBD1	CASSYAGGRETQYF	TGTGCCAGCAGTTACGCAGGGGGCCGGGAGACCCAGTACTTC
TRBJ1-5	many	TRBV6-5	13	.	CASSKGSNQPQHF	TGTGCCAGCAGCAAGGGTAGCAATCAGCCCCAGCATTTT
TRBJ2-3	.	TRBV7-2	16	TRBD2	CASSLVASGTTDTQYF	TGTGCCAGCAGCTTAGTTGCTAGCGGCACCACAGATACGCAGTATTTT
TRBJ2-6	.	TRBV14	16	.	CASSQWVGSGANVLTF	TGTGCCAGCAGCCAATGGGTCGGCTCTGGGGCCAACGTCCTGACTTTC
TRBJ1-1	.	TRBV7-2	13	.	CASSLGWETEAFF	TGTGCCAGCAGCTTAGGATGGGAAACTGAAGCTTTCTTT
TRBJ2-5	.	TRBV5-1	14	.	CTSSLGADQETQYF	TGCACCAGCAGCTTGGGGGCAGACCAAGAGACCCAGTACTTC
TRBJ2-7	.	TRBV11-2	15	.	CASSLNQGYPYEQYF	TGTGCCAGCAGCCTGAATCAGGGCTATCCCTACGAGCAGTACTTC
TRBJ2-5	once	TRBV20-1	13	TRBD1	CSARTGSRETQYF	TGCAGTGCTAGGACAGGGAGCAGGGAGACCCAGTACTTC
TRBJ2-2	few	TRBV4-1	15	TRBD1	CASSQVGQGAGELFF	TGCGCCAGCAGCCAAGTGGGACAGGGGGCCGGGGAGCTGTTTTTT
TRBJ1-1	.	TRBV7-2	14	TRBD1	CASSFPRGLTEAFF	TGTGCCAGCAGCTTCCCCAGGGGGTTGACTGAAGCTTTCTTT
TRBJ2-2	.	TRBV11-3	16	TRBD1	CASSPDRGSYTGELFF	TGTGCCAGCAGCCCGGACAGGGGGAGTTACACCGGGGAGCTGTTTTTT
TRBJ2-2	.	TRBV27	13	.	CASSLIVTGELFF	TGTGCCAGCAGTTTAATCGTCACCGGGGAGCTGTTTTTT
TRBJ1-4	once	TRBV14	16	TRBD1	CASSQRRQGLDEKLFF	TGTGCCAGCAGCCAGAGAAGACAGGGCCTGGATGAAAAACTGTTTTTT
TRBJ1-1	few	TRBV3-1	12	.	CASSHRALGAFF	TGTGCCAGCAGCCACAGGGCCCTAGGGGCTTTCTTT
TRBJ2-1	.	TRBV14	18	TRBD2	CASSQGLYGGASYNEQFF	TGTGCCAGCAGCCAGGGACTTTACGGGGGGGCTTCCTACAATGAGCAGTTCTTC
TRBJ2-7	.	TRBV19	15	TRBD1	CASSHPGQSFYEQYF	TGTGCCAGTAGTCATCCGGGACAGAGCTTCTACGAGCAGTACTTC
TRBJ1-1	.	TRBV4-1	14	.	CASSLQVMNTEAFF	TGCGCCAGCAGCCTACAGGTGATGAACACTGAAGCTTTCTTT